This is a list of T cell receptor beta chains from one sample in a study of T cell responses to AZD1222 COVID-19 vaccine. Sequencing was performed with immunoSEQ multiplex PCR; in TCRdb, only in-frame clones are kept and a portion is missing. Here the sample spans roughly 250,000 clones, 85% to 95% being singletons. The sequencing here drew on peripheral blood, taken on day 0 of AZD1222 vaccination. All receptors come from an adult in good health. CDR3s include the opening cysteine and the closing phenylalanine or tryptophan.

j_gene | v_gene | CDR3aa
TRBJ1-6 | TRBV2 | CASTIDSSPLHF
TRBJ2-7 | TRBV10-2 | CASRDYEQYF
TRBJ2-1 | TRBV7-2 | CASSLAGTSGYNEQFF
TRBJ1-1 | TRBV18 | CASSLLGAGVNTEAFF
TRBJ2-2 | TRBV6-5 | CASSYSTGPNTGELFF
TRBJ1-5 | TRBV2 | CASRLDPGQGPKPQHF
TRBJ2-2 | TRBV18 | CASSPGAANTGELFF
TRBJ1-2 | TRBV3-1/TRBV3-2 | CASSRQGRDGYTF
TRBJ2-5 | TRBV7-9 | CASSSGQGGETQYF
TRBJ2-7 | TRBV27 | CASSLAPGTATYEQYF
TRBJ2-7 | TRBV28 | CASGIAGDSYEQYF
TRBJ2-7 | TRBV3-1/TRBV3-2 | CASSHASSSYEQYF
TRBJ2-1 | TRBV19 | CASSQNRLRQSYNEQFF
TRBJ2-7 | TRBV11-2 | CASSLEAGTFYEQYF
TRBJ1-5 | TRBV7-9 | CASSFTGGGQPQHF
TRBJ2-1 | TRBV28 | CASRPFNRGSYNEQFF
TRBJ1-2 | TRBV5-4 | CASRTGGGPNYGYTF
TRBJ2-7 | TRBV28 | CASTPATGGNRYEQYF
TRBJ2-3 | TRBV10-3 | CAIRTGITDTQYF
TRBJ1-2 | TRBV7-9 | CASSPAGVMGYTF
TRBJ1-5 | TRBV7-8 | CASCPGPYQPQHF
TRBJ1-4 | TRBV6-5 | CASSYSTGQGNEKLFF
TRBJ1-2 | TRBV7-8 | CASSLEHFRYGYTF
TRBJ1-2 | TRBV28 | CASRGDRSGYTF
TRBJ1-1 | TRBV12-3/TRBV12-4 | CASSSGGATEAFF
TRBJ1-3 | TRBV18 | CASSDNHLSGNTIYF